The T cell receptor beta chain described here comes from a study of glioma-infiltrating T cells after dendritic cell vaccination. Turning to the study itself: Treatment, given 2003 to 2012, was autologous tumor lysate-pulsed dendritic cell vaccination. Patients received three intradermal dendritic cell vaccine injections at biweekly intervals.

Assay used: immunoSEQ multiplex PCR; TCRdb lists only in-frame clones, some missing. Counted here are 75,000 to 95,000 clones, 87% occurring once; the ten biggest clones make up about 2.3%. Time point reported: after dendritic cell vaccination, including at tumor progression/relapse. Whole-study results and caveats: Longer survival after dendritic cell vaccination followed higher pretreatment TIL content.

To note about this clone: Its antigen is unidentified.

Germline V gene sequence: CDR1 SNHLY, CDR2 FYNNEI. The CDR3 length is 14 residues. V lost 7 bases and J lost 1, with 13 bases in between. The material was blood, obtained after dendritic cell vaccination. The sequence came from a human donor with glioblastoma. This chain uses TRBV2 with TRBJ2-5; D is possibly TRBD2 (5 bases). The CDR3 is CASIVLSGQETQYF. As DNA, the CDR3 is TGTGCCAGCATAGTGCTCAGCGGCCAAGAGACCCAGTACTTC.